Listed below are T cell receptor beta chains from one sample, sequenced in a study of early T cells in non-severe SARS-CoV-2 infection. Each CDR3 protein gets one entry after TCRdb re-called the 5' RACE reads with MiXCR. There are about 92,000 distinct CDR3 sequences in the sample; 14% occur only once, and 6% to 7.5% lies in the top ten. The sample comprised whole blood. Every receptor here comes from an adult who was a healthcare worker with PCR-confirmed SARS-CoV-2 infection or an uninfected control (not recorded which). CDR3s include the opening cysteine and the closing phenylalanine or tryptophan. D genes are given only for firm matches. Only some rows state a clone size, as once, few, many or a class for expanded clones.

clone size: many
D gene: TRBD2
J gene: TRBJ2-1
V gene: TRBV20-1
CDR3 protein: CSAIALAATPSSYNEQFF
CDR3 DNA: TGCAGTGCTATTGCGCTAGCGGCTACCCCGAGCTCCTACAATGAGCAGTTCTTC

clone size: few
D gene: -
J gene: TRBJ2-5
V gene: TRBV27
CDR3 protein: CASSPRLGPQETQYF
CDR3 DNA: TGTGCCAGCAGTCCCCGACTAGGGCCCCAAGAGACCCAGTACTTC

clone size: -
D gene: -
J gene: TRBJ1-5
V gene: TRBV5-4
CDR3 protein: CASSLDGLNQPQHF
CDR3 DNA: TGTGCCAGCAGCTTGGACGGCCTCAATCAGCCCCAGCATTTT

clone size: many
D gene: TRBD2
J gene: TRBJ2-1
V gene: TRBV6-1
CDR3 protein: CASSNNLGRADNEQFF
CDR3 DNA: TGTGCCAGCAGTAATAATTTGGGGAGGGCCGACAATGAGCAGTTCTTC

clone size: many
D gene: -
J gene: TRBJ2-7
V gene: TRBV20-1
CDR3 protein: CSAKRSGGEQYF
CDR3 DNA: TGCAGTGCTAAAAGAAGTGGAGGGGAGCAGTACTTC

clone size: few
D gene: -
J gene: TRBJ1-5
V gene: TRBV20-1
CDR3 protein: CSALPSGGHNQPQHF
CDR3 DNA: TGCAGTGCTCTCCCCTCGGGGGGGCACAATCAGCCCCAGCATTTT

clone size: few
D gene: -
J gene: TRBJ2-7
V gene: TRBV19
CDR3 protein: CASSILDRDEQYF
CDR3 DNA: TGTGCCAGTAGTATATTGGACCGGGACGAGCAGTACTTC

clone size: -
D gene: -
J gene: TRBJ1-5
V gene: TRBV28
CDR3 protein: CASSLNARTRYSNQPQHF
CDR3 DNA: TGTGCCAGCAGTTTAAACGCGCGGACAAGGTATAGCAATCAGCCCCAGCATTTT

clone size: few
D gene: -
J gene: TRBJ1-1
V gene: TRBV6-6
CDR3 protein: CASSPMNTEAFF
CDR3 DNA: TGTGCCAGCAGTCCGATGAACACTGAAGCTTTCTTT

clone size: many
D gene: -
J gene: TRBJ1-5
V gene: TRBV7-2
CDR3 protein: CASSSTGPNQPQHF
CDR3 DNA: TGTGCCAGCAGCTCGACAGGCCCCAATCAGCCCCAGCATTTT

clone size: few
D gene: TRBD2
J gene: TRBJ2-1
V gene: TRBV20-1
CDR3 protein: CSARVPSGGEQFF
CDR3 DNA: TGCAGTGCTAGAGTCCCTAGCGGAGGCGAGCAGTTCTTC

clone size: -
D gene: TRBD2
J gene: TRBJ2-2
V gene: TRBV7-8
CDR3 protein: CASSLVTSGRTGELFF
CDR3 DNA: TGTGCCAGCAGCTTAGTTACTAGCGGGAGGACCGGGGAGCTGTTTTTT

clone size: -
D gene: -
J gene: TRBJ1-2
V gene: TRBV12-3/TRBV12-4
CDR3 protein: CASSLLRLPAVYGYTF
CDR3 DNA: TGTGCCAGCAGTTTACTCCGTCTGCCTGCGGTCTATGGCTACACCTTC

clone size: few
D gene: -
J gene: TRBJ1-4
V gene: TRBV27
CDR3 protein: CASSWGTGKANEKLFF
CDR3 DNA: TGTGCCAGCAGTTGGGGTACAGGGAAGGCTAATGAAAAACTGTTTTTT

clone size: few
D gene: -
J gene: TRBJ1-2
V gene: TRBV29-1
CDR3 protein: CSVEALAVHGYTF
CDR3 DNA: TGCAGCGTTGAAGCTTTGGCAGTCCATGGCTACACCTTC

clone size: many
D gene: TRBD1
J gene: TRBJ1-1
V gene: TRBV6-1
CDR3 protein: CASKGDRGQGTEAFF
CDR3 DNA: TGTGCCAGCAAAGGAGACAGGGGGCAGGGCACTGAAGCTTTCTTT

clone size: -
D gene: -
J gene: TRBJ2-2
V gene: TRBV7-6
CDR3 protein: CASSLDQRNTGELFF
CDR3 DNA: TGTGCCAGCAGCTTAGATCAGAGGAACACCGGGGAGCTGTTTTTT

clone size: few
D gene: TRBD2
J gene: TRBJ2-5
V gene: TRBV11-2
CDR3 protein: CASSFGGSREETQYF
CDR3 DNA: TGTGCCAGCAGCTTCGGCGGGAGTAGAGAGGAGACCCAGTACTTC

clone size: many
D gene: -
J gene: TRBJ2-7
V gene: TRBV30
CDR3 protein: CAWSHQYEQYF
CDR3 DNA: TGTGCCTGGAGTCACCAGTACGAGCAGTACTTC

clone size: few
D gene: -
J gene: TRBJ2-6
V gene: TRBV5-1
CDR3 protein: CASTWTGSGANVLTF
CDR3 DNA: TGCGCCAGCACGTGGACTGGGTCTGGGGCCAACGTCCTGACTTTC

clone size: -
D gene: -
J gene: TRBJ1-5
V gene: TRBV18
CDR3 protein: CASSPRPGERNQPQQF
CDR3 DNA: TGTGCCAGCTCACCAAGACCAGGGGAACGCAATCAGCCCCAGCAATTT

clone size: few
D gene: TRBD2
J gene: TRBJ2-1
V gene: TRBV12-3/TRBV12-4
CDR3 protein: CASRTSGTYNEQFF
CDR3 DNA: TGTGCCTCGCGGACTAGCGGCACCTACAATGAGCAGTTCTTC

clone size: few
D gene: TRBD1
J gene: TRBJ1-1
V gene: TRBV14
CDR3 protein: CASRPAGGNTEAFF
CDR3 DNA: TGTGCCAGCAGACCCGCAGGGGGTAACACTGAAGCTTTCTTT

clone size: few
D gene: -
J gene: TRBJ2-3
V gene: TRBV20-1
CDR3 protein: CSARAYITDTQYF
CDR3 DNA: TGCAGTGCTAGGGCGTATATCACAGATACGCAGTATTTT

clone size: few
D gene: TRBD1
J gene: TRBJ1-2
V gene: TRBV19
CDR3 protein: CASSFTGGSGYGYTF
CDR3 DNA: TGTGCCAGTAGTTTTACAGGGGGCAGCGGATATGGCTACACCTTC

clone size: many
D gene: -
J gene: TRBJ1-1
V gene: TRBV2
CDR3 protein: CASSSPGHRSSSEAFF
CDR3 DNA: TGTGCCAGCAGTTCACCGGGACATAGGTCTTCCTCTGAAGCTTTCTTT

clone size: -
D gene: -
J gene: TRBJ2-2
V gene: TRBV12-3/TRBV12-4
CDR3 protein: CASSFRKRAWVTGELFF
CDR3 DNA: TGTGCCAGCAGTTTCCGCAAGAGAGCGTGGGTCACCGGGGAGCTGTTTTTT

clone size: few
D gene: TRBD1
J gene: TRBJ2-2
V gene: TRBV7-9
CDR3 protein: CASSAVDRLKNTGELFF
CDR3 DNA: TGTGCCAGCAGCGCGGTGGACAGGCTCAAGAACACCGGGGAGCTGTTTTTT

clone size: many
D gene: -
J gene: TRBJ2-7
V gene: TRBV27
CDR3 protein: CASSSRRAEDSYEQYF
CDR3 DNA: TGTGCCAGCAGTTCCAGACGGGCCGAAGATTCCTACGAGCAGTACTTC

clone size: few
D gene: -
J gene: TRBJ2-7
V gene: TRBV5-1
CDR3 protein: CASSLEAWSDYEQYF
CDR3 DNA: TGCGCCAGCAGCTTGGAGGCTTGGTCGGACTACGAGCAGTACTTC

clone size: -
D gene: TRBD2
J gene: TRBJ2-1
V gene: TRBV10-3
CDR3 protein: CAISLSGGSYNEQFF
CDR3 DNA: TGTGCCATCAGCCTTAGCGGGGGATCCTACAATGAGCAGTTCTTC

clone size: -
D gene: -
J gene: TRBJ2-5
V gene: TRBV29-1
CDR3 protein: CSVGSQRETQYF
CDR3 DNA: TGCAGCGTCGGATCCCAACGGGAGACCCAGTACTTC

clone size: -
D gene: TRBD1
J gene: TRBJ1-1
V gene: TRBV18
CDR3 protein: CASSPRGQGVPNTEAFF
CDR3 DNA: TGTGCCAGCTCACCGCGGGGACAGGGGGTTCCGAACACTGAAGCTTTCTTT

clone size: many
D gene: TRBD2
J gene: TRBJ2-7
V gene: TRBV6-2/TRBV6-3
CDR3 protein: CASIPGSGSYEQYF
CDR3 DNA: TGTGCCAGCATACCCGGCAGCGGGAGCTACGAGCAGTACTTC

clone size: many
D gene: -
J gene: TRBJ1-1
V gene: TRBV20-1
CDR3 protein: CSARDSEVTPPEAFF
CDR3 DNA: TGCAGTGCTAGAGATAGCGAGGTGACCCCCCCTGAAGCTTTCTTT

clone size: few
D gene: -
J gene: TRBJ2-1
V gene: TRBV29-1
CDR3 protein: CSVIREPDNEQFF
CDR3 DNA: TGCAGCGTTATACGGGAGCCGGACAATGAGCAGTTCTTC

clone size: -
D gene: -
J gene: TRBJ2-2
V gene: TRBV27
CDR3 protein: CASSLFNTGELFF
CDR3 DNA: TGTGCCAGCAGCCTATTTAACACCGGGGAGCTGTTTTTT

clone size: -
D gene: TRBD1
J gene: TRBJ2-1
V gene: TRBV6-1
CDR3 protein: CASPTGLLQFF
CDR3 DNA: TGTGCCAGCCCGACAGGGCTTCTGCAGTTCTTC

clone size: -
D gene: -
J gene: TRBJ1-1
V gene: TRBV29-1
CDR3 protein: CSVAPLGGTEAFF
CDR3 DNA: TGCAGCGTCGCTCCTTTAGGGGGCACTGAAGCTTTCTTT

clone size: many
D gene: -
J gene: TRBJ2-2
V gene: TRBV7-2
CDR3 protein: CASSQPPANTGELFF
CDR3 DNA: TGTGCCAGCAGTCAACCTCCAGCGAACACCGGGGAGCTGTTTTTT

clone size: many
D gene: -
J gene: TRBJ2-1
V gene: TRBV5-1
CDR3 protein: CASRPRQGSYNEQFF
CDR3 DNA: TGCGCCAGCAGACCCCGCCAGGGCTCCTACAATGAGCAGTTCTTC

clone size: few
D gene: -
J gene: TRBJ2-3
V gene: TRBV4-1
CDR3 protein: CASSQFQGGPDTQYF
CDR3 DNA: TGCGCCAGCAGCCAATTTCAGGGGGGCCCAGATACGCAGTATTTT

clone size: few
D gene: TRBD1
J gene: TRBJ1-2
V gene: TRBV20-1
CDR3 protein: CSARRTGSGYTF
CDR3 DNA: TGCAGTGCTCGTCGGACAGGGAGTGGCTACACCTTC

clone size: many
D gene: -
J gene: TRBJ2-5
V gene: TRBV11-1
CDR3 protein: CASSLMRQETQYF
CDR3 DNA: TGTGCCAGCAGCTTAATGAGGCAAGAGACCCAGTACTTC

clone size: few
D gene: TRBD1
J gene: TRBJ2-1
V gene: TRBV9
CDR3 protein: CASSVGTGVNEQFF
CDR3 DNA: TGTGCCAGCAGCGTTGGGACAGGGGTTAATGAGCAGTTCTTC

clone size: few
D gene: -
J gene: TRBJ2-1
V gene: TRBV21-1
CDR3 protein: CASARTGTGRDEQFF
CDR3 DNA: TGTGCCAGCGCTCGGACAGGGACAGGGAGGGATGAGCAGTTCTTC

clone size: many
D gene: TRBD2
J gene: TRBJ2-2
V gene: TRBV9
CDR3 protein: CASSVAGGDTGELFF
CDR3 DNA: TGTGCCAGCAGCGTAGCGGGAGGGGACACCGGGGAGCTGTTTTTT

clone size: -
D gene: -
J gene: TRBJ2-6
V gene: TRBV5-1
CDR3 protein: CASSLGPTVSSGANVLTF
CDR3 DNA: TGCGCCAGCAGCTTGGGCCCGACAGTTAGCTCTGGGGCCAACGTCCTGACTTTC

clone size: -
D gene: -
J gene: TRBJ2-1
V gene: TRBV12-3/TRBV12-4
CDR3 protein: CASSFFRSYNEQFF
CDR3 DNA: TGTGCCAGCAGTTTCTTCCGCTCCTACAATGAGCAGTTCTTC

clone size: few
D gene: -
J gene: TRBJ2-3
V gene: TRBV7-9
CDR3 protein: CASSLARSTDTQYF
CDR3 DNA: TGTGCCAGCAGCTTAGCACGGAGCACAGATACGCAGTATTTT

clone size: few
D gene: -
J gene: TRBJ2-2
V gene: TRBV9
CDR3 protein: CASSPVGSGTGELFF
CDR3 DNA: TGTGCCAGCAGCCCCGTCGGGAGTGGGACCGGGGAGCTGTTTTTT

clone size: -
D gene: TRBD2
J gene: TRBJ2-1
V gene: TRBV5-1
CDR3 protein: CASSLDSLAGGQFF
CDR3 DNA: TGCGCCAGCAGCTTGGATAGTCTAGCGGGAGGCCAGTTCTTC

clone size: -
D gene: TRBD1
J gene: TRBJ2-1
V gene: TRBV5-6
CDR3 protein: CASSLGTGVNEQFF
CDR3 DNA: TGTGCCAGCAGCTTGGGGACAGGGGTCAATGAGCAGTTCTTC

clone size: many
D gene: -
J gene: TRBJ1-1
V gene: TRBV20-1
CDR3 protein: CSAPDFFNTEAFF
CDR3 DNA: TGCAGTGCTCCCGACTTTTTCAACACTGAAGCTTTCTTT